This T cell receptor (beta chain) was profiled in a study of identical twins. The CDR3 sequence is 13 residues long. Per the germline V gene, CDR1 is SGHKS and CDR2 is YYEKEE (reference sequence). V was clipped by 6 bases and J by 6 bases, with 12 bases between them. From the 5' RACE reads, TCRdb called clonotypes with MiXCR, one entry per CDR3 protein. The top ten clones hold 2.5% to 3.5% of a sample with fewer than 500,000 distinct CDR3 sequences, 20% to 25% of them seen once. Healthy Caucasians made up all donors. These data also formed part of another study, on T cells expressing NK-cell markers. That source adds: Investigators obtained TCR beta repertoires from sorted CD3+CD56+NKG2C+, CD3+CD56+NKG2C- and CD3+CD56-NKG2C+ T cells. For roughly 6 donors, the dominant NKG2C+ clonotypes made up about 1.0-8% of their CD8+ T cells. The CD3+CD56-NKG2C+ fraction of a few donors was also led by these clonotypes.

The chain combines TRBV5-5 with TRBJ2-2; no clear D. The TCR sequence derives from a woman aged 18-35 years in good health. The sequencing input was CD4+ T cells sorted from blood. The CDR3 nucleotides read TGTGCCAGCACTGCCTATCCGGCCGGGGAGCTGTTTTTT. Translating gives CASTAYPAGELFF.